The clone carrying this T cell receptor beta chain showed up many times. This entry belongs to a study of metastatic and nonmetastatic thyroid tumors. The CDR3 loop spans 17 amino acids. Germline CDR1 LGHDT, CDR2 YNNKEL (reference sequence). V lost 4 bases, J lost 5 bases, and 14 bases stayed unmatched. Every patient was untreated before thyroid surgery. TCRdb re-called the PCR reads through MiXCR. The sample has about 36,000 clones, around 21% seen once. The TCR comes from a female donor with papillary thyroid cancer or a benign thyroid nodule (not recorded which). Some clones in this sample may be carry-over from other donors' samples. Sequences were obtained from blood. The chain recombines TRBV3-1 with TRBJ2-1, with 7 bases aligning to TRBD1. CDR3 sequence (DNA): TGTGCCAGCAGCCTAGAGACAGGGCCAACACCCAACAATGAGCAGTTCTTC. This translates into CASSLETGPTPNNEQFF.